The rows below give T cell receptor beta chains drawn from one sample of a study of blood T cell repertoires in COVID-19. Measured with immunoSEQ multiplex PCR; TCRdb has only the in-frame clones, and not every one. The sample shows fewer than 80,000 clones, roughly 85% of them seen only once. The sequenced material came from peripheral blood. The source is a woman aged 80 or older with acute or convalescent COVID-19. Both conserved end residues are part of each CDR3. D genes are given only for firm matches. The size field is filled for only some rows; it gives once, few, many or a size class.

abundance: NA
d_gene: TRBD1
j_gene: TRBJ2-3
v_gene: TRBV10-3
CDR3aa: CATGQGRDTQYF
CDR3nt: TGTGCCACTGGACAGGGGAGGGATACGCAGTATTTT

abundance: NA
d_gene: TRBD1
j_gene: TRBJ1-3
v_gene: TRBV19
CDR3aa: CASSDTGAGNTIYF
CDR3nt: TGTGCCAGTAGTGATACAGGGGCTGGAAACACCATATATTTT

abundance: once
d_gene: NA
j_gene: TRBJ2-3
v_gene: TRBV4-1
CDR3aa: CASSQDMGGGQARRTDTQYF
CDR3nt: TGCGCCAGCAGCCAAGATATGGGGGGGGGCCAGGCCAGAAGAACAGATACGCAGTATTTT

abundance: few
d_gene: NA
j_gene: TRBJ2-1
v_gene: TRBV15
CDR3aa: CATLTFNEQFF
CDR3nt: TGTGCCACCCTAACTTTCAATGAGCAGTTCTTC

abundance: NA
d_gene: NA
j_gene: TRBJ1-1
v_gene: TRBV18
CDR3aa: CASSPGGGLNTEAFF
CDR3nt: TGTGCCAGCTCACCGGGAGGGGGTTTGAACACTGAAGCTTTCTTT

abundance: NA
d_gene: TRBD1
j_gene: TRBJ1-6
v_gene: TRBV7-9
CDR3aa: CATLQGASYNSPLHF
CDR3nt: TGTGCCACCCTACAGGGGGCTTCCTATAATTCACCCCTCCACTTT

abundance: NA
d_gene: NA
j_gene: TRBJ2-6
v_gene: TRBV5-4
CDR3aa: CASSLRLVGPSSGANVLTF
CDR3nt: TGTGCCAGCAGCTTGAGATTGGTGGGGCCCAGCTCTGGGGCCAACGTCCTGACTTTC

abundance: NA
d_gene: NA
j_gene: TRBJ1-2
v_gene: TRBV5-1
CDR3aa: CASSFEGMDSGYTF
CDR3nt: TGCGCCAGCAGCTTTGAGGGTATGGACTCTGGCTACACCTTC

abundance: few
d_gene: NA
j_gene: TRBJ1-2
v_gene: TRBV6-6
CDR3aa: CASSLDYGYTF
CDR3nt: TGTGCCAGCAGCCTCGACTATGGCTACACCTTC

abundance: NA
d_gene: NA
j_gene: TRBJ1-2
v_gene: TRBV5-6
CDR3aa: CASSLIQALYGYTF
CDR3nt: TGTGCCAGCAGCTTGATACAGGCTCTCTATGGCTACACCTTC

abundance: NA
d_gene: NA
j_gene: TRBJ2-7
v_gene: TRBV7-3
CDR3aa: CASSLNRGGEQYF
CDR3nt: TGTGCCAGCAGCTTAAATCGCGGAGGGGAGCAGTACTTC

abundance: NA
d_gene: NA
j_gene: TRBJ2-7
v_gene: TRBV28
CDR3aa: CASSLAGTYEQYF
CDR3nt: TGTGCCAGCAGTTTAGCAGGCACCTACGAGCAGTACTTC

abundance: once
d_gene: TRBD1
j_gene: TRBJ2-1
v_gene: TRBV11-3
CDR3aa: CASSLDQGVRSYNEQFF
CDR3nt: TGTGCCAGCAGCTTAGATCAGGGGGTACGGTCCTACAATGAGCAGTTCTTC

abundance: NA
d_gene: TRBD1
j_gene: TRBJ1-5
v_gene: TRBV19
CDR3aa: CASSPGGQGLGPQHF
CDR3nt: TGTGCCAGTAGTCCCGGGGGACAGGGGCTCGGGCCCCAGCATTTT

abundance: NA
d_gene: NA
j_gene: TRBJ2-7
v_gene: TRBV14
CDR3aa: CASSLTEAPGYEQYF
CDR3nt: TGTGCCAGCAGCCTGACGGAAGCCCCAGGCTACGAGCAGTACTTC

abundance: NA
d_gene: TRBD1
j_gene: TRBJ2-3
v_gene: TRBV6-5
CDR3aa: CASKDRVGTDTQYF
CDR3nt: TGTGCCAGCAAGGACAGGGTGGGAACAGATACGCAGTATTTT

abundance: NA
d_gene: TRBD2
j_gene: TRBJ2-1
v_gene: TRBV12-5
CDR3aa: CASGLAYSGGDKNEQFF
CDR3nt: TGTGCTAGTGGTTTGGCCTATAGCGGGGGGGACAAAAATGAGCAGTTCTTC

abundance: NA
d_gene: NA
j_gene: TRBJ2-3
v_gene: TRBV5-6
CDR3aa: CASSLGQGSDTQYF
CDR3nt: TGTGCCAGCAGCTTGGGGCAGGGTTCCGATACGCAGTATTTT

abundance: NA
d_gene: TRBD1
j_gene: TRBJ1-1
v_gene: TRBV5-6
CDR3aa: CASSFTAGTGMNTEAFF
CDR3nt: TGTGCCAGCAGCTTCACTGCCGGGACAGGGATGAACACTGAAGCTTTCTTT

abundance: NA
d_gene: NA
j_gene: TRBJ1-1
v_gene: TRBV2
CDR3aa: CASSEFGKAFF
CDR3nt: TGTGCCAGCAGTGAATTCGGGAAAGCTTTCTTT

abundance: NA
d_gene: TRBD2
j_gene: TRBJ2-3
v_gene: TRBV19
CDR3aa: CASIKPKGPGLALTDTQYF
CDR3nt: TGTGCCAGTATCAAACCGAAGGGCCCGGGACTAGCGTTGACAGATACGCAGTATTTT

abundance: NA
d_gene: NA
j_gene: TRBJ1-1
v_gene: TRBV30
CDR3aa: CAWGRDTEAFF
CDR3nt: TGTGCCTGGGGACGGGACACTGAAGCTTTCTTT